This T cell receptor beta chain was documented in a study of metastatic and nonmetastatic thyroid tumors. Across the study: Samples came from malignant and benign thyroid patients, and repertoires were compared across blood and tumor or nodule tissue. Study-level points and caveats: Benign nodules were reported to have significantly lower TCR beta diversity than malignant thyroid tumors, in blood and tumor.

No patient had received any treatment before thyroid surgery. In regard to this clone: Antigen specificity is unknown.

MiXCR reprocessed the PCR reads for TCRdb. The table has approximately 12,000 clones, 33% seen once. This CDR3 contains 15 residues. The V gene's germline CDR1 is DFQATT and CDR2 SNEGSKA (reference sequence). The V segment lost 2 bases and the J segment 2 bases; nucleotides outside the gene matches: 8. The sequenced material came from tumor tissue. The source of this sequence is a male donor with papillary thyroid cancer or a benign thyroid nodule (not recorded which). Some clones in this sample may be carry-over from other donors' samples. The chain recombines TRBV20-1 with TRBJ1-1, with 7 bases fitting TRBD1. CDR3 DNA sequence: TGCAGTGCTAGAAAAGGAGACAGGGTCAACACTGAAGCTTTCTTT. Residues: CSARKGDRVNTEAFF.